This TCR beta chain derives from a study of blood T cell repertoires in COVID-19. Study-wide background: Samples of COVID-19 (acute and convalescent) were obtained from the United States, Italy and Spain.

Some clones are missing from TCRdb's copy, which holds only in-frame ones; the method was immunoSEQ multiplex PCR. The sample carries 250,000 or so clones, around nine tenths recorded once. The length of the CDR3 is 14 residues. CDR1 is KGHSH and CDR2 is LQKENI in the germline V gene. Trimming cost V 4 bases and J 5 bases; bases outside gene matches: 5. The receptor comes from a woman aged 60-75 years with acute or convalescent COVID-19. This sequence joins TRBV18 and TRBJ2-7, with 10 bases identical to TRBD1. The source material was peripheral blood. CDR3 in DNA: TGTGCCAGCTCACACACGGACAGGGGGAACGAGCAGTACTTC. This translates into CASSHTDRGNEQYF.